These T cell receptor beta chains were read from a single sample in a study of metastatic and nonmetastatic thyroid tumors. TCRdb recomputed clones from the PCR reads via MiXCR. The sample consists of tens of thousands of clones, just under 30% of them appearing once. The sample comprised blood. Receptors originate from a female donor with papillary thyroid cancer or a benign thyroid nodule (not recorded which). Some clones in this sample may be carry-over from other donors' samples. Both conserved end residues are trimmed from each CDR3.

TRBJ2-7 TRBV19 ASSGTGVLVTSYEQY
TRBJ2-3 TRBV6-1 ASSDLTRGTDTQY
TRBJ2-3 TRBV20-1 SARDPSGGDTQY
TRBJ2-5 TRBV5-6 ASSSPGTQY
TRBJ2-5 TRBV6-4 ASRTGGTSGNHANRGETQY
TRBJ2-5 TRBV19 ASSSLRSGTGGRETQY
TRBJ1-2 TRBV7-6 ASSLGGRDGGYT
TRBJ2-1 TRBV6-1 ASRSSRFYNEQF
TRBJ2-7 TRBV5-1 ASSPDRAYEQY
TRBJ2-7 TRBV5-1 ASSLRPDSSYEQY
TRBJ2-2 TRBV28 ASSYVNTGELF
TRBJ1-6 TRBV14 ASSQGLRGWNSPLH
TRBJ1-5 TRBV28 ASSLSTAGDQPQH
TRBJ1-2 TRBV3-1 ASSPLGQGMRTTNYGYT
TRBJ2-2 TRBV30 AWSVRDTGELF
TRBJ1-2 TRBV11-2 ASSLFLYGYT
TRBJ2-7 TRBV27 ASSLSGQYYEQY
TRBJ2-5 TRBV11-2 ASSRYGGGLETQY
TRBJ2-5 TRBV28 ASSLAGGPLKTQY
TRBJ1-1 TRBV20-1 SVGGFITGDQAF
TRBJ2-7 TRBV19 ASSVRTGTSYEQY
TRBJ2-2 TRBV7-9 ASSLEGSTGELF
TRBJ1-2 TRBV18 ASSPTGTDYGYT
TRBJ1-4 TRBV30 AWSWGQGNEKLF
TRBJ2-2 TRBV24-1 ATSYPVTSASGELF
TRBJ2-3 TRBV5-1 ASSQSRGPDTQY
TRBJ2-6 TRBV6-1 ASSASRLGTGANVLT
TRBJ1-1 TRBV12-3/TRBV12-4 ATLGQLNTEAF
TRBJ1-5 TRBV5-1 ASSLDGAYQPQH
TRBJ1-2 TRBV5-8 ASSFKGPNYGYT
TRBJ2-7 TRBV7-9 ASSLVYEQY
TRBJ2-7 TRBV19 ASSPDRGDLREQY
TRBJ2-3 TRBV6-9 ATSEGDTQY